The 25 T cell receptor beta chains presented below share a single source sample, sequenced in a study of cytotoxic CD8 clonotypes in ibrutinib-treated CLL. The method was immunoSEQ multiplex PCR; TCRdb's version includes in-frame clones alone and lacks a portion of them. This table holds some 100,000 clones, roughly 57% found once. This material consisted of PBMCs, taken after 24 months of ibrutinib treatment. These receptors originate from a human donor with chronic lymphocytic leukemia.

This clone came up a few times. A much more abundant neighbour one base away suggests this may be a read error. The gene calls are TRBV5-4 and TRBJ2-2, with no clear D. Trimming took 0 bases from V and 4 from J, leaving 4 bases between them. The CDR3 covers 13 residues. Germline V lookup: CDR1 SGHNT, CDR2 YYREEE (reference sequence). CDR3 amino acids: CASSLGGTGELFF. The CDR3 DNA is TGTGCCAGCAGCTTGGGGGGCACCGGGGAGCTGTTTTTT. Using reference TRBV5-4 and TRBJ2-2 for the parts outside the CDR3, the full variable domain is ETGVTQSPTHLIKTRGQQVTLRCSSQSGHNTVSWYQQALGQGPQFIFQYYREEENGRGNFPPRFSGLQFPNYSSELNVNALELDDSALYLCASSLGGTGELFFGEGSRLTVL.

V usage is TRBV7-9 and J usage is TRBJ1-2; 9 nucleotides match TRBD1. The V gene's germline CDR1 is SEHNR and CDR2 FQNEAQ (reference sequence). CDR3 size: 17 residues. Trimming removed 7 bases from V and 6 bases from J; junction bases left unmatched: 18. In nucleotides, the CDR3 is TGTGCCAGCACAGGGAGCACAGGGGGCGACGGGTTCAATGGCTACACCTTC. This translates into CASTGSTGGDGFNGYTF.

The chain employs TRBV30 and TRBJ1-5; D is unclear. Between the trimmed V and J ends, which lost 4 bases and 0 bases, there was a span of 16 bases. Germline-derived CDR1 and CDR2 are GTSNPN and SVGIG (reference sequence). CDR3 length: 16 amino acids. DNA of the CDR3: TGTGCCTGGAACCCACGTTTGGGCTATAGCAATCAGCCCCAGCATTTT. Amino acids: CAWNPRLGYSNQPQHF.

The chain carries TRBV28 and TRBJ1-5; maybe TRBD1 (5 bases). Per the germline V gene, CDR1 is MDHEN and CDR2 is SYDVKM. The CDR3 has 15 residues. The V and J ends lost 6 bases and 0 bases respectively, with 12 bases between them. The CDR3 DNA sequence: TGTGCCAGCAGCCGACAGTTCCTTAGCAATCAGCCCCAGCATTTT. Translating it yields CASSRQFLSNQPQHF.

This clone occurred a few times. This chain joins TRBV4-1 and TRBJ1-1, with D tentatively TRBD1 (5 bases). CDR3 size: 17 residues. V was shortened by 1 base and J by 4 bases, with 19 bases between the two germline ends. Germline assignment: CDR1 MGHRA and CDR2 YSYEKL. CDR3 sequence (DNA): TGCGCCAGCAGCCAAGTGGGGACGATTAGGGGTGGCACTGAAGCTTTCTTT. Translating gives CASSQVGTIRGGTEAFF.

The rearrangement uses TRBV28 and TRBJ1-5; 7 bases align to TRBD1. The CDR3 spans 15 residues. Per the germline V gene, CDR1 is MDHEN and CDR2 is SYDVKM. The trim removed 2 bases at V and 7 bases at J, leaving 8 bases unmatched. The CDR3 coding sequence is TGTGCCAGCAGTTTAGAGACAGGGCGTGGGCAGCCCCAGCATTTT. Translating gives CASSLETGRGQPQHF.

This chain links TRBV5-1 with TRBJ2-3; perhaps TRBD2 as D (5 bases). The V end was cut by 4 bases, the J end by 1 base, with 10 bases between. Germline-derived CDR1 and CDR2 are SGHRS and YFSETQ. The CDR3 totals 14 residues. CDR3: CASSPWTRTDTQYF. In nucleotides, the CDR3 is TGCGCCAGCAGCCCTTGGACTCGCACAGATACGCAGTATTTT.

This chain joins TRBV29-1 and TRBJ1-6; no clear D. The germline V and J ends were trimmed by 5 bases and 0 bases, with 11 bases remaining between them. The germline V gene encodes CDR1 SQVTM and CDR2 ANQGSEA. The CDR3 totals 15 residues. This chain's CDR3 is CSVRTSGSYNSPLHF. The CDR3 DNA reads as TGCAGCGTTAGAACCTCAGGCTCCTATAATTCACCCCTCCACTTT.

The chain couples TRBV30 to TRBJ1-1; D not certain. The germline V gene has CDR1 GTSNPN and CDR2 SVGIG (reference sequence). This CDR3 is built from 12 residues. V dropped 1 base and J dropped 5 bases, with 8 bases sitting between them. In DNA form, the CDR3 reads TGTGCCTGGAGTGCGGGGTGGACTGAAGCTTTCTTT. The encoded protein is CAWSAGWTEAFF.

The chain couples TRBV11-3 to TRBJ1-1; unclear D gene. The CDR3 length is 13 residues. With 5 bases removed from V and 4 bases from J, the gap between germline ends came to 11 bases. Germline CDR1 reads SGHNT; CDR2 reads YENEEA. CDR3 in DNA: TGTGCCAGCAGCCCGCCTTATGGCACTGAAGCTTTCTTT. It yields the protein CASSPPYGTEAFF.

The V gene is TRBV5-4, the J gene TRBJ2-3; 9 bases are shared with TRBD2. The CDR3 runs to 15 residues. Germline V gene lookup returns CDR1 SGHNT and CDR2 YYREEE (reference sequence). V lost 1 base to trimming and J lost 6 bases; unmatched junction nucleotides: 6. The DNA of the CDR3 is TGTGCCAGCAGCTTGCGCGGGGGGGCCAGGGATACGCAGTATTTT. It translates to CASSLRGGARDTQYF.

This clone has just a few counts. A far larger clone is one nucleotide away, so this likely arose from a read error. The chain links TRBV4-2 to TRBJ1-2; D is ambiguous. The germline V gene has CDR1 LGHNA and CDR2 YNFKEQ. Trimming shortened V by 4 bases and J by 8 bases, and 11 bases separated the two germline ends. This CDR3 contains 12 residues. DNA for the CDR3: TGTGCCAGCAGCCTAGATTCAGAAGGCTACACCTTC. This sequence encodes CASSLDSEGYTF.

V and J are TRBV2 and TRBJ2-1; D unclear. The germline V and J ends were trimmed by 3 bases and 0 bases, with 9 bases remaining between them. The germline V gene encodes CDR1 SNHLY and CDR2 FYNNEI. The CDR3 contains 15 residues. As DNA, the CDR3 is TGTGCCAGCAGTGAGAAGGGCCTCTCCTACAATGAGCAGTTCTTC. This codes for CASSEKGLSYNEQFF.

CDR3 nucleotides: TGTGCCAGCAGCCGTCGACTAGACCAAGAGACCCAGTACTTC. As protein: CASSRRLDQETQYF. This chain uses TRBV7-9 with TRBJ2-5; tentative D call: TRBD2 (6 bases). Between the trimmed V and J ends, which lost 5 bases and 0 bases, there was a span of 10 bases. Germline assignment: CDR1 SEHNR and CDR2 FQNEAQ (reference sequence). This CDR3 has 14 amino acids.

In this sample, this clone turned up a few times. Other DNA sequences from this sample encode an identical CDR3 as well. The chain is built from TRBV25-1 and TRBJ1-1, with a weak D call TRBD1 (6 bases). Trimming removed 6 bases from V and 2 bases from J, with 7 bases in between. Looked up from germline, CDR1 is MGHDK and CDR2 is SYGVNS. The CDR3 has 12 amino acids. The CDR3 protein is CASRGGNTEAFF. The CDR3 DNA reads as TGTGCCAGCAGAGGGGGTAACACTGAAGCTTTCTTT.

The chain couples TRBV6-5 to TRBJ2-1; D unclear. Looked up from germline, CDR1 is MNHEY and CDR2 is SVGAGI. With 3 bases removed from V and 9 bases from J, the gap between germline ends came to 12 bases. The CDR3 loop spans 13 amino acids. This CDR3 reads CASSYLIASEQFF. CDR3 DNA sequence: TGTGCCAGCAGTTATCTCATCGCTAGTGAGCAGTTCTTC.

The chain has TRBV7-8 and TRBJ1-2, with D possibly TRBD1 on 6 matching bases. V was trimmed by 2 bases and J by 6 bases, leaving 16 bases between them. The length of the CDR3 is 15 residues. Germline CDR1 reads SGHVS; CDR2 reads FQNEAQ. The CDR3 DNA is TGTGCCAGCAGCTTACGAGGGGGTGGATTTGATGGCTACACCTTC. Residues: CASSLRGGGFDGYTF.

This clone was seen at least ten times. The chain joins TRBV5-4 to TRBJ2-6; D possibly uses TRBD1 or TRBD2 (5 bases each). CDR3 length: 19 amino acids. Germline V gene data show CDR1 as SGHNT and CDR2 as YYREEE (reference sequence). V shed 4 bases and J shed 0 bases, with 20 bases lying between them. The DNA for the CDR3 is TGTGCCAGCAGCCCGTCGCCGGGACGGCTGAGCTCTGGGGCCAACGTCCTGACTTTC. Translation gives CASSPSPGRLSSGANVLTF.

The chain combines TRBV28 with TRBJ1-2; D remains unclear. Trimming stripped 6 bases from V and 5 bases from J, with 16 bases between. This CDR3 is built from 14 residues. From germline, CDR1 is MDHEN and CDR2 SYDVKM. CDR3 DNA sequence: TGTGCCAGCAGGTACCCTGCAAGCATTTATGGCTACACCTTC. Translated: CASRYPASIYGYTF.

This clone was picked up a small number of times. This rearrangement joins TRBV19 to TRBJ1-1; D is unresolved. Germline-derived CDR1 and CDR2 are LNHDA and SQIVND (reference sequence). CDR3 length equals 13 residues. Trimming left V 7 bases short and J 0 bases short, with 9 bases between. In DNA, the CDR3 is TGTGCCAGTAAACATCGAATGAACACTGAAGCTTTCTTT. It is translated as CASKHRMNTEAFF.

The CDR3 loop reads CASSLKLSRGGTYNEQFF. CDR3 sequence (DNA): TGTGCCAGCAGCTTGAAATTAAGTAGGGGGGGAACCTACAATGAGCAGTTCTTC. The chain employs TRBV5-6 and TRBJ2-1; possible D gene TRBD2, 7 bases. V gave up 1 base and J gave up 2 bases, with 19 bases separating them. Germline V gives CDR1 SGHDT, CDR2 YYEEEE. The CDR3 length is 18 residues.

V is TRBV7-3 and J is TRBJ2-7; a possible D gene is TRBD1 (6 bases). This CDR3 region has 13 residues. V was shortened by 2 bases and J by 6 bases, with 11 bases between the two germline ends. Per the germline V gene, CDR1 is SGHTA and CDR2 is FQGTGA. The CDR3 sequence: CASSLLGASEQYF. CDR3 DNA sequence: TGTGCCAGCAGCTTACTGGGGGCCTCCGAGCAGTACTTC.

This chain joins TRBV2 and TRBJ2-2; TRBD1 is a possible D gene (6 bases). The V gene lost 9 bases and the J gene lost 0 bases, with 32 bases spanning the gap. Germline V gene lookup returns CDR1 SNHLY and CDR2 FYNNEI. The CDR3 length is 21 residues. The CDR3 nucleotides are TGTGCCAGAGCCAGGGATGAAACCTTTCTTAGACAGGCCTCGAACACCGGGGAGCTGTTTTTT. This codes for CARARDETFLRQASNTGELFF.

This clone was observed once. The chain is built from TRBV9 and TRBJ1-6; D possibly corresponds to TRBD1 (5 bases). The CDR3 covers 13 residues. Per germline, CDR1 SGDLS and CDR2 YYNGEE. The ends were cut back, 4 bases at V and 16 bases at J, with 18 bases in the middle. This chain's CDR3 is CASSPEGQGLLHF. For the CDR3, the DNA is TGTGCCAGCAGCCCCGAAGGGCAGGGTTTACTCCACTTT.

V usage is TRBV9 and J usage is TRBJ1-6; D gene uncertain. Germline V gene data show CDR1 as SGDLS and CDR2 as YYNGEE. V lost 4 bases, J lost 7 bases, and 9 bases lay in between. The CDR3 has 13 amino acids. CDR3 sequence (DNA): TGTGCCAGCAGCCCTCGGGAGAATTCACCCCTCCACTTT. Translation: CASSPRENSPLHF.